The source of this T cell receptor beta chain is a study of cytomegalovirus exposure and HLA in healthy donors. The CDR3 has 16 residues. The junction had 6 bases not matched to a gene; V was cut back by 3 bases and J by 1 base. The germline gives CDR1 SGHTA, CDR2 FQGNSA. The study drew the donors from its approximately 120-subject validation cohort, separate from the roughly 710-subject first cohort. This clone was seen just once. Its antigen is unknown. Only in-frame clones appear in the TCRdb table, and some are missing; sequencing was by immunoSEQ multiplex PCR. Of 150,000 or so clones in the sample, roughly 89% were seen once. Overall study findings and caveats: According to the study, around 180 TCR beta chains were cytomegalovirus-associated. TCR clusters originating in the first cohort tended to co-occur in the approximately 120 validation repertoires, according to a later analysis.

The specimen sequenced was PBMCs. V gene TRBV7-2 combines with J gene TRBJ1-1, with 9 nucleotides matching TRBD1. This receptor was taken from a woman aged 18-29 years in good health and CMV-seronegative. CDR3 nucleotides: TGTGCCAGCAGCTTCCGCGAGGGACAGGGGAACACTGAAGCTTTCTTT. Its translation: CASSFREGQGNTEAFF. The complete variable domain, with remaining parts taken from reference TRBV7-2 and TRBJ1-1, reads GAGVSQSPSNKVTEKGKDVELRCDPISGHTALYWYRQSLGQGLEFLIYFQGNSAPDKSGLPSDRFSAERTGGSVSTLTIQRTQQEDSAVYLCASSFREGQGNTEAFFGQGTRLTVV.